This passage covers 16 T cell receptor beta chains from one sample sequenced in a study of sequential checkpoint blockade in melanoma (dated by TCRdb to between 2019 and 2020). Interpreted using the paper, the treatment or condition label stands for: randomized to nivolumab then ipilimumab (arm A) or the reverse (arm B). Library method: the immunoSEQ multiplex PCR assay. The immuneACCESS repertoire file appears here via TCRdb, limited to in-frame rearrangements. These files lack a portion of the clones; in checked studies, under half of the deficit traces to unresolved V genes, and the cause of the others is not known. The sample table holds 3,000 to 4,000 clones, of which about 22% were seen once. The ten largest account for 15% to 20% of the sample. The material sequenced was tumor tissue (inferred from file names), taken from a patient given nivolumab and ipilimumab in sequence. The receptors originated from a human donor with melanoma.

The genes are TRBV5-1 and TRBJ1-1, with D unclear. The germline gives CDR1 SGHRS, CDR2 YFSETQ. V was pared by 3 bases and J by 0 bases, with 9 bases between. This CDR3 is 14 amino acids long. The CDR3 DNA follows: TGCGCCAGCAGCTCTACCAGCCTGAACACTGAAGCTTTCTTT. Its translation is CASSSTSLNTEAFF.

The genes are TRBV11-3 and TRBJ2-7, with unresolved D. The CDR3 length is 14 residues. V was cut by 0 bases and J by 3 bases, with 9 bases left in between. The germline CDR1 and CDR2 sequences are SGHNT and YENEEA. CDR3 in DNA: TGTGCCAGCAGCTTAGATGCAGGCTTCTACGAGCAGTACTTC. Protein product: CASSLDAGFYEQYF.

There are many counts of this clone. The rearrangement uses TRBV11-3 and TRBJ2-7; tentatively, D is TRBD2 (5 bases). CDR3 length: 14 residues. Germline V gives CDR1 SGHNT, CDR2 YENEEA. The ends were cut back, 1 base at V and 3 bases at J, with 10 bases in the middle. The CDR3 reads CASSLVPGIYEQYF. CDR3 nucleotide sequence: TGTGCCAGCAGCTTAGTCCCGGGAATCTACGAGCAGTACTTC.

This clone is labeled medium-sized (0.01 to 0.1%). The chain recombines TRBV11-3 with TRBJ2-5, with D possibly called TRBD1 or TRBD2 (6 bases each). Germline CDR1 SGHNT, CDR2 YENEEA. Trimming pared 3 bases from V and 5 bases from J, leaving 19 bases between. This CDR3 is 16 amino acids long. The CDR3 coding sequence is TGTGCCAGCAGCTTGGAACCCACAGGGAGGCTCGAGACCCAGTACTTC. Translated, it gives CASSLEPTGRLETQYF.

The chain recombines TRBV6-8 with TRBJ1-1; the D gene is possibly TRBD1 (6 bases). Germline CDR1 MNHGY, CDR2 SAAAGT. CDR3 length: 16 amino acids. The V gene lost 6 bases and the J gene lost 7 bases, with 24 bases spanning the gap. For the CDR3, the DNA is TGTGCCAGCAGCGCACAGGGTGGTGTTCTTGTAGGTGAAGCTTTCTTT. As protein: CASSAQGGVLVGEAFF.

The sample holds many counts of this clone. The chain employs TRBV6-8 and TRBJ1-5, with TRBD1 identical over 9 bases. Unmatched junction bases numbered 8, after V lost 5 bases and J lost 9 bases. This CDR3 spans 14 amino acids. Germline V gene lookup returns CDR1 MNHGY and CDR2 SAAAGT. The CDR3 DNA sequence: TGTGCCAGCAGTCCTGGACAGGGGCGACGGCCCCAGCATTTT. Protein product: CASSPGQGRRPQHF.

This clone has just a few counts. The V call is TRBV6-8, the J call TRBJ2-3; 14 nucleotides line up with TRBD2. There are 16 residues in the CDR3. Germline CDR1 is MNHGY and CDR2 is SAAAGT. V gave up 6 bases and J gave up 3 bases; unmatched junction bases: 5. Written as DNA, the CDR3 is TGTGCCAGCAGGCCACGGACTAGCGGGGGGACAGATACGCAGTATTTT. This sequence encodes CASRPRTSGGTDTQYF.

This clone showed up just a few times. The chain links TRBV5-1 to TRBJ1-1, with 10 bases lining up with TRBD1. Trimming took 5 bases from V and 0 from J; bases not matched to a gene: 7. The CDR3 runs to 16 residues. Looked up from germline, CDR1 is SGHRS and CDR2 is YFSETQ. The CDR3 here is CASRSGTGVLNTEAFF. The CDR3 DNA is TGCGCCAGCAGATCCGGGACAGGGGTGCTGAACACTGAAGCTTTCTTT.

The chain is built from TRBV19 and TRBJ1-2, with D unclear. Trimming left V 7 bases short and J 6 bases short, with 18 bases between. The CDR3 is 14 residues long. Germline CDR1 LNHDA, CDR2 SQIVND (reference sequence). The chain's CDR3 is CASMATPLGNGYTF. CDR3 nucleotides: TGTGCCAGTATGGCTACGCCGCTAGGCAATGGCTACACCTTC.

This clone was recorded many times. The CDR3 loop is CASSLRQGLQETQYF. The CDR3 DNA is TGTGCCAGCAGCTTGCGACAGGGTCTACAAGAGACCCAGTACTTC. The rearrangement uses TRBV11-3 and TRBJ2-5; 7 bases are a match to TRBD1. From germline, CDR1 is SGHNT and CDR2 YENEEA. Unmatched junction bases numbered 6, after V lost 3 bases and J lost 2 bases. The CDR3 covers 15 residues.

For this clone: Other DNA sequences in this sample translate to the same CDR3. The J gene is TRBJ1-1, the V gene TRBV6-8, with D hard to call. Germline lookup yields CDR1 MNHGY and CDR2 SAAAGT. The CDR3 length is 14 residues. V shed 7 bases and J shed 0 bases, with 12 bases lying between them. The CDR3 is CASTPTGLNTEAFF. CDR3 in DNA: TGTGCCAGCACCCCAACCGGATTGAACACTGAAGCTTTCTTT.

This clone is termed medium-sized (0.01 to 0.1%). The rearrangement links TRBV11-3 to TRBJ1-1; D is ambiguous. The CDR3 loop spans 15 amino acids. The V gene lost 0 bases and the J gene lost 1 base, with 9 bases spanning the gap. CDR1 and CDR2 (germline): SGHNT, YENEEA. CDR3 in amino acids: CASSLEGRRNTEAFF. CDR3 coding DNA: TGTGCCAGCAGCTTAGAAGGCAGGCGGAACACTGAAGCTTTCTTT.

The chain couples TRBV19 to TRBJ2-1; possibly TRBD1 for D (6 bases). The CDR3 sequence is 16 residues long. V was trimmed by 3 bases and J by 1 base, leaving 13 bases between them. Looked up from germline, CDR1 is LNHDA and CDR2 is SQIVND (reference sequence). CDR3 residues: CASSMGFDRSYNEQFF. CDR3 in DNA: TGTGCCAGTAGTATGGGGTTTGACAGGTCCTACAATGAGCAGTTCTTC. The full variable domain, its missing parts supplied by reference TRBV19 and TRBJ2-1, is DGGITQSPKYLFRKEGQNVTLSCEQNLNHDAMYWYRQDPGQGLRLIYYSQIVNDFQKGDIAEGYSVSREKKESFPLTVTSAQKNPTAFYLCASSMGFDRSYNEQFFGPGTRLTVL.

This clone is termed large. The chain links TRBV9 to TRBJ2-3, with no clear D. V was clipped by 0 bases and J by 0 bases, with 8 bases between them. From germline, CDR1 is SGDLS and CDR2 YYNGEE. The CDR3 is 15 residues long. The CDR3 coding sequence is TGTGCCAGCAGCGTAGGGTTTGGGAGCACAGATACGCAGTATTTT. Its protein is CASSVGFGSTDTQYF.

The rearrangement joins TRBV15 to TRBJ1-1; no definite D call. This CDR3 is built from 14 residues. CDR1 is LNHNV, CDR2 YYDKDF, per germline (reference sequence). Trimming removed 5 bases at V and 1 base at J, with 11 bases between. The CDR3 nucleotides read TGTGCCACCAGCGGACCTACAGCGAACACTGAAGCTTTCTTT. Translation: CATSGPTANTEAFF.

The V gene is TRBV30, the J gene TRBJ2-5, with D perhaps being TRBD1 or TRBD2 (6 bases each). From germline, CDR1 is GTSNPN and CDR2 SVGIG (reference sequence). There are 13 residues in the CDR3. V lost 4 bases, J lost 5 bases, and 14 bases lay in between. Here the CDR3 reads CAWTLRGPETQYF. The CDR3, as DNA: TGTGCCTGGACCCTCCGGGGGCCGGAGACCCAGTACTTC.